The 32 T cell receptor beta chains reported below all come from one sample, sequenced in a study of post-analysis software for immune sequencing data. The library was made from cDNA and included unique molecular identifiers. MiXCR was run by TCRdb on the PCR reads, yielding one entry per CDR3 protein. The data contain some 370,000 distinct CDR3 sequences, 30% to 45% of them singletons. The antigens for these receptors are not known. Study conclusions and caveats: Compared with controls, patients had more of about 5 TRBV segments, including TRBV5-6, TRBV5-1 and TRBV20-1.

The sequenced material came from blood. The receptors were sampled from a girl aged 10 to 17 with multiple sclerosis.

V and J are TRBV27 and TRBJ1-1, with a possible D match to TRBD1 (6 bases). The germline V gene encodes CDR1 MNHEY and CDR2 SMNVEV (reference sequence). Trimming left V 4 bases short and J 6 bases short, with 15 bases between. The CDR3 sequence is 14 residues long. The CDR3: CASSYTGRSPEAFF. The CDR3 bases are TGTGCCAGCAGTTACACAGGGAGATCTCCTGAAGCTTTCTTT.

This clonotype was detected only a few times. For the CDR3, the DNA is TGTGCCAGTGGGGGGAAGGACGGACCCAGCTTCTACGAGCAGTACTTC. Residues: CASGGKDGPSFYEQYF. This rearrangement joins TRBV6-6 to TRBJ2-7; D may be TRBD2 (6 bases). Germline CDR1 and CDR2: MNHNY and SVGAGI (reference sequence). The CDR3 sequence is 16 residues long. V lost 9 bases and J 3 bases, leaving 24 bases between the germline ends.

The gene calls are TRBV7-9 and TRBJ2-7, with a weak D call TRBD2 (6 bases). The CDR3 loop spans 15 amino acids. Trimming left V 5 bases short and J 2 bases short, with 16 bases between. The germline CDR1 and CDR2 sequences are SEHNR and FQNEAQ (reference sequence). The CDR3 DNA is TGTGCCAGCAGCATCCGGGAGCAGTCCACCTACGAGCAGTACTTC. Translated, it gives CASSIREQSTYEQYF. The variable domain in full, completed from reference TRBV7-9 and TRBJ2-7, reads DTGVSQNPRHKITKRGQNVTFRCDPISEHNRLYWYRQTLGQGPEFLTYFQNEAQLEKSRLLSDRFSAERPKGSFSTLEIQRTEQGDSAMYLCASSIREQSTYEQYFGPGTRLTVT.

This clonotype was seen only a few times. The chain links TRBV12-3 or TRBV12-4 to TRBJ1-2; the D is unclear. Trimming stripped 0 bases from V and 5 bases from J, with 7 bases between. The length of the CDR3 is 13 residues. The CDR3 loop is CASSLAQSYGYTF. For the CDR3, the DNA is TGTGCCAGCAGTTTAGCGCAGAGTTATGGCTACACCTTC.

This clonotype was picked up a small number of times. This sequence joins TRBV6-1 and TRBJ2-1; maybe TRBD1 (5 bases). The CDR3 has 14 amino acids. Deletions cut 3 bases from V and 6 bases from J, with 12 bases between. The germline CDR1 and CDR2 sequences are MNHNS and SASEGT. This CDR3 is CASSDAGARNEQFF. CDR3 nucleotides: TGTGCCAGCAGTGATGCTGGGGCACGCAATGAGCAGTTCTTC.

The chain recombines TRBV12-3 or TRBV12-4 with TRBJ1-4; the D gene is possibly TRBD1 (6 bases). This CDR3 region has 16 residues. The ends were cut back, 6 bases at V and 4 bases at J, with 18 bases in the middle. CDR3 protein: CASSLERGDVNEKLFF. The CDR3, as DNA: TGTGCCAGCAGCCTCGAAAGGGGGGACGTTAATGAAAAACTGTTTTTT.

The chain recombines TRBV11-2 with TRBJ1-2; TRBD1 agrees at 7 bases. From germline, CDR1 is SGHAT and CDR2 FQNNGV. CDR3 length: 15 residues. J lost 3 bases, V lost 3 bases, and 7 bases had no gene match. The CDR3 nucleotides read TGTGCCAGCAGCTTCGGTTCAGGGGGGCACTATGGCTACACCTTC. This codes for CASSFGSGGHYGYTF.

The CDR3 bases are TGTGCCAGCAGCGCCCGGGACACGGTCTTGTACTTC. It codes for CASSARDTVLYF. J is TRBJ2-7 and V is TRBV13; perhaps TRBD1 as D (6 bases). Germline lookup yields CDR1 PRHDT and CDR2 FYEKMQ (reference sequence). The CDR3 loop spans 12 amino acids. V shed 5 bases and J shed 12 bases, with 17 bases lying between them.

The gene calls are TRBV5-1 and TRBJ2-7; no clear D gene. V gave up 0 bases and J gave up 0 bases, with 7 bases separating them. Per germline, CDR1 SGHRS and CDR2 YFSETQ. The CDR3 has 14 amino acids. The CDR3 DNA sequence: TGCGCCAGCAGCTTGGGAGAGCCCTCCTACGAGCAGTACTTC. It is translated as CASSLGEPSYEQYF.

V is TRBV20-1 and J is TRBJ2-3; 9 bases map to TRBD1. J was trimmed by 3 bases and V by 5 bases; bases with no gene match: 12. The CDR3 is 16 amino acids. Per the germline V gene, CDR1 is DFQATT and CDR2 is SNEGSKA (reference sequence). The CDR3 DNA reads TGCAGTGCTCTAGCACCGGGACAGGGAGCAACAGATACGCAGTATTTT. It yields the protein CSALAPGQGATDTQYF.

Comment on this clonotype: A read error may explain this, as a much larger clone is one base away. V is TRBV5-1 and J is TRBJ2-5; D gene uncertain. V lost 1 base and J 11 bases, leaving 15 bases between the germline ends. Germline assignment: CDR1 SGHRS and CDR2 YFSETQ. The CDR3 contains 13 residues. The CDR3 region has the DNA TGCGCCAGCAGCTTGCAGCTAGAACCTGAGCAGTACTTC. Residues: CASSLQLEPEQYF.

This clonotype was seen ten or more times. This rearrangement joins TRBV6-5 to TRBJ2-5, with D perhaps matching TRBD2 (6 bases). Germline lookup yields CDR1 MNHEY and CDR2 SVGAGI. V lost 5 bases and J lost 3, with 13 bases in between. This CDR3 is built from 14 residues. In DNA form, the CDR3 reads TGTGCCAGCAGTCTTTCTAGCGCGGAAGAGACCCAGTACTTC. Residues: CASSLSSAEETQYF.

This clonotype appeared a few times. The chain recombines TRBV6-5 with TRBJ1-1; D uncertain. This CDR3 is 13 amino acids long. In germline, CDR1 is MNHEY, CDR2 SVGAGI. Trimming left V 6 bases short and J 1 base short, with 9 bases between. The CDR3 bases are TGTGCCAGCAGACTCGGATGGAACACTGAAGCTTTCTTT. The encoded protein is CASRLGWNTEAFF.

This clonotype occurred a few times. The chain couples TRBV7-3 to TRBJ2-3; D is perhaps TRBD2 (6 bases). V was shortened by 5 bases and J by 2 bases, with 20 bases between the two germline ends. This CDR3 has 17 residues. Germline V gene data show CDR1 as SGHTA and CDR2 as FQGTGA. Here the CDR3 reads CASSATYVAGTTDTQYF. Written as DNA, the CDR3 is TGTGCCAGCAGCGCCACCTATGTCGCGGGAACCACAGATACGCAGTATTTT.

As for this clonotype: The junction shows a germline mismatch at one end, possibly a read error. The chain combines TRBV7-3 with TRBJ2-3; possibly TRBD2 for D (7 bases). The CDR3 totals 16 residues. Germline CDR1 is SGHTA and CDR2 is FQGTGA. CDR3 region: CAGSLEGGPNTDTQYF. The CDR3 DNA sequence: TGTGCCGGCAGCTTGGAGGGGGGGCCGAACACAGATACGCAGTATTTT.

This clonotype turned up a few times. The chain combines TRBV20-1 with TRBJ2-3; no clear D. V was pared by 1 base and J by 1 base, with 9 bases between. This CDR3 is 14 amino acids long. Germline CDR1 DFQATT, CDR2 SNEGSKA (reference sequence). The CDR3 bases are TGCAGTGCTAGAGCGGCATCCGGCACAGATACGCAGTATTTT. This sequence encodes CSARAASGTDTQYF.

This clonotype has more than one count but fewer than ten. J is TRBJ2-5 and V is TRBV6-5; no firm D call. V dropped 6 bases and J dropped 2 bases, with 16 bases sitting between them. This CDR3 comprises 15 residues. Germline loops: CDR1 MNHEY, CDR2 SVGAGI. As DNA, the CDR3 is TGTGCCAGCAGCCCAGCAATCAGTCCTCAAGAGACCCAGTACTTC. This encodes CASSPAISPQETQYF.

The V gene is TRBV5-1, the J gene TRBJ2-1, with TRBD2 matching 11 bases. The CDR3 loop spans 16 amino acids. Germline CDR1 SGHRS, CDR2 YFSETQ. The V gene end was trimmed by 1 base and the J gene end by 7 bases; junction bases not matched to a gene: 7. CDR3 region: CASSLTSGGAFNEQFF. The DNA of the CDR3 is TGCGCCAGCAGCTTGACTAGCGGGGGAGCGTTTAATGAGCAGTTCTTC. The variable domain in full, with the rest retrieved from reference TRBV5-1 and TRBJ2-1, is KAGVTQTPRYLIKTRGQQVTLSCSPISGHRSVSWYQQTPGQGLQFLFEYFSETQRNKGNFPGRFSGRQFSNSRSEMNVSTLELGDSALYLCASSLTSGGAFNEQFFGPGTRLTVL.

This chain joins TRBV6-2 or TRBV6-3 and TRBJ2-7, with 14 bases matching TRBD2. The J call may be incorrect, as the DNA end agrees better with TRBJ2-5. The CDR3 totals 20 residues. CDR1 and CDR2 (germline): MNHEY, SVGEGT. Written as DNA, the CDR3 is TGTGCCAGCAGACGACTGGGACTAGCGGGGGAGATGATCCACGAAGAGACCCAGTACTTC. Residues: CASRRLGLAGEMIHEETQYF.

This clonotype was observed a few times. This chain joins TRBV4-3 and TRBJ2-7; 7 bases fit TRBD1. The V gene's germline CDR1 is LGHNA and CDR2 YSLEER. This CDR3 contains 14 residues. The J segment lost 5 bases and the V segment lost 1 base, leaving 5 bases of the junction unmatched. The CDR3 region is CASSQVRTGDEQYF. For the CDR3, the DNA is TGCGCCAGCAGCCAAGTTCGGACAGGAGACGAGCAGTACTTC.

The table lists this clonotype with a few counts. The chain is built from TRBV12-3 or TRBV12-4 and TRBJ1-2; D call uncertain. Trimming shortened V by 4 bases and J by 6 bases, and 18 bases separated the two germline ends. The CDR3 has 15 amino acids. The CDR3 sequence: CASSSPLVLGNGYTF. The DNA of the CDR3 is TGTGCCAGCAGTTCTCCCCTCGTCCTGGGTAATGGCTACACCTTC.

This clonotype was recorded at least ten times. This could be a read error, since a much larger clone is one nucleotide away. This chain links TRBV29-1 with TRBJ2-7, with no clear D. The V gene lost 4 bases and the J gene lost 3 bases, with 7 bases spanning the gap. The CDR3 spans 11 residues. From germline, CDR1 is SQVTM and CDR2 ANQGSEA. CDR3 amino acids: CSVGQCYEQYF. The CDR3 nucleotides are TGCAGCGTTGGTCAGTGCTACGAGCAGTACTTC.

The chain couples TRBV9 to TRBJ2-2, with 7 bases fitting TRBD2. CDR3 size: 14 residues. CDR1 and CDR2 (germline): SGDLS, YYNGEE. The junction had 8 bases not matched to a gene; V was cut back by 6 bases and J by 6 bases. CDR3 region: CASKRLAAAGELFF. Here the CDR3 DNA reads TGTGCCAGCAAGAGGCTAGCGGCGGCCGGGGAGCTGTTTTTT.

This clonotype was seen only a few times. The chain recombines TRBV9 with TRBJ2-3, with TRBD2 identical over 9 bases. This CDR3 spans 16 amino acids. The trim removed 0 bases at V and 4 bases at J, leaving 6 bases unmatched. The germline CDR1 and CDR2 sequences are SGDLS and YYNGEE. CDR3 in DNA: TGTGCCAGCAGCGTAGTTATTAGCGGGGGCCCAGATACGCAGTATTTT. As protein: CASSVVISGGPDTQYF.

This chain connects TRBV20-1 to TRBJ1-1, with D perhaps matching TRBD1 (5 bases). Germline V gene data show CDR1 as DFQATT and CDR2 as SNEGSKA (reference sequence). Deletions cut 6 bases from V and 1 base from J, with 12 bases between. CDR3 length: 13 residues. The CDR3 region has the DNA TGCAGTGCCCCGGCACAGGCGAACACTGAAGCTTTCTTT. Amino acids: CSAPAQANTEAFF.

The chain joins TRBV7-3 to TRBJ2-1; 7 bases fit TRBD2. V trimming: 1 base; J trimming: 0 bases; junction bases outside the gene matches: 3. Per germline, CDR1 SGHTA and CDR2 FQGTGA. This CDR3 is built from 16 residues. Written as DNA, the CDR3 is TGTGCCAGCAGCTTAATGGGGGGGAGCTCCTACAATGAGCAGTTCTTC. It is translated as CASSLMGGSSYNEQFF.

This chain joins TRBV7-2 and TRBJ2-7, with 11 bases lining up with TRBD2. Losses at the gene ends were 5 bases for V and 3 bases for J; bases not matched to a gene: 6. Per the germline V gene, CDR1 is SGHTA and CDR2 is FQGNSA. The CDR3 is 15 amino acids. In DNA form, the CDR3 reads TGTGCCAGCAGCAATCGACTAGCGGGGAACTACGAGCAGTACTTC. Translation: CASSNRLAGNYEQYF.

The genes are TRBV4-1 and TRBJ2-7, with D tentatively TRBD2 (5 bases). The CDR3 spans 16 residues. Per the germline V gene, CDR1 is MGHRA and CDR2 is YSYEKL. The ends were cut back, 1 base at V and 0 bases at J, with 13 bases in the middle. As DNA, the CDR3 is TGCGCCAGCAGCCAAGCCGGAGGATCAAGCTCCTACGAGCAGTACTTC. Translated, it gives CASSQAGGSSSYEQYF.

The CDR3 loop is CASSLGRGKAGYGYTF. DNA for the CDR3: TGTGCCAGCAGCTTGGGCCGGGGAAAGGCTGGATATGGCTACACCTTC. V and J are TRBV5-4 and TRBJ1-2; no firm D call. Germline CDR1 reads SGHNT; CDR2 reads YYREEE (reference sequence). Trimming removed 0 bases from V and 5 bases from J, with 17 bases in between. The CDR3 loop spans 16 amino acids.

This clonotype was observed a few times. This chain links TRBV2 with TRBJ2-1; 7 bases are shared with TRBD2. V was pared by 0 bases and J by 0 bases, with 8 bases of the junction left unmatched. From germline, CDR1 is SNHLY and CDR2 FYNNEI. This CDR3 is built from 18 residues. The CDR3 region has the DNA TGTGCCAGCAGTGAAGCGCTTCGGGGCGGGAGCTCCTACAATGAGCAGTTCTTC. Residues: CASSEALRGGSSYNEQFF. Variable domain in full (rest from reference TRBV2 and TRBJ2-1): EPEVTQTPSHQVTQMGQEVILRCVPISNHLYFYWYRQILGQKVEFLVSFYNNEISEKSEIFDDQFSVERPDGSNFTLKIRSTKLEDSAMYFCASSEALRGGSSYNEQFFGPGTRLTVL.

This clonotype was counted a few times. The V call is TRBV6-2 or TRBV6-3, the J call TRBJ2-3; 15 positions match TRBD2. CDR1 is MNHEY and CDR2 is SVGEGT in the germline V gene. The CDR3 runs 18 residues. Trimming took 6 bases from V and 6 from J; bases not matched to a gene: 13. The CDR3 reads CASSTHRGLAGGSDTQYF. In nucleotides, the CDR3 is TGTGCCAGCAGCACCCACCGGGGACTAGCGGGGGGTTCGGATACGCAGTATTTT.

The chain is built from TRBV7-2 and TRBJ2-7, with unresolved D. TRBJ2-4 explains the end of the DNA better; the J call may be wrong. The CDR3 consists of 12 residues. Germline lookup yields CDR1 SGHTA and CDR2 FQGNSA. Here the CDR3 reads CASSLVPNIQYF. CDR3 DNA sequence: TGTGCCAGCAGCTTGGTTCCGAACATTCAGTACTTC.